This is a list of T cell receptor beta chains from one sample in a study of blood T cell repertoires in COVID-19. TCRdb's copy holds only in-frame clones and misses some; the assay was immunoSEQ multiplex PCR. The sample lists roughly 220,000 clones, 80% to 85% occurring once. Sequences were obtained from peripheral blood. These receptors were taken from a man under 40 with active or convalescent COVID-19. Both conserved end residues are part of each CDR3. The D gene is left open where the match is weak. Clone size is stated in some rows and not others, as once, few, many or a class when expanded.

D	V	length	J	size	DNA	CDR3
TRBD1	TRBV7-2	14	TRBJ1-1	NA	TGTGCCAGCAGCGGACAGGGTCTGGGCACTGAAGCTTTCTTT	CASSGQGLGTEAFF
NA	TRBV20-1	10	TRBJ2-5	once	TGCAGTGCCGGCAGGGAGACCCAGTACTTC	CSAGRETQYF
TRBD1	TRBV19	18	TRBJ2-3	few	TGTGCCAGTATCCCTTTCCCGGGACAGGGGGCGTTTCCAGATACGCAGTATTTT	CASIPFPGQGAFPDTQYF
NA	TRBV18	13	TRBJ2-3	NA	TGTGCCAGCTCACCACTCCCAGCAGATACGCAGTATTTT	CASSPLPADTQYF
NA	TRBV6-6	14	TRBJ1-1	NA	TGTGCCAGCAGTTGGGACCTTGGGGGCGCTGAAGCTTTCTTT	CASSWDLGGAEAFF
TRBD2	TRBV6-2/TRBV6-3	18	TRBJ2-5	NA	TGTGCCAGCAGTAACGGACTAGCGGGAGTTGGGCTGCGGGAGACCCAGTACTTC	CASSNGLAGVGLRETQYF
NA	TRBV7-3	17	TRBJ1-5	NA	TGTGCCAGCAGCGGTTTGGGACTATCTCCGGGCAATCAGCCCCAGCATTTT	CASSGLGLSPGNQPQHF
TRBD2	TRBV4-1	17	TRBJ2-1	NA	TGCGCCAGCAGCCAATACCCTAGCGGGAGGGAGAACAATGAGCAGTTCTTC	CASSQYPSGRENNEQFF
TRBD2	TRBV5-4	15	TRBJ2-1	NA	TGTGCCAGCAGCTTCAGCGGGAGCGTTTACAATGAGCAGTTCTTC	CASSFSGSVYNEQFF
NA	TRBV5-6	11	TRBJ2-5	NA	TGTGCCAGCAGCTTCAGAGAGACCCAGTACTTC	CASSFRETQYF
TRBD1	TRBV9	15	TRBJ2-4	once	TGTGCCAGCAGCGGACCGGGACAGTCTATGGACATTCAGTACTTC	CASSGPGQSMDIQYF
NA	TRBV19	16	TRBJ1-6	few	TGTGCCAGTAGATTACTGACTGACTCCTATAATTCACCCCTCCACTTT	CASRLLTDSYNSPLHF
NA	TRBV18	15	TRBJ1-1	once	TGTGCCAGCTCACCCCTAGGCGTAGGAGGCACTGAAGCTTTCTTT	CASSPLGVGGTEAFF
NA	TRBV19	13	TRBJ2-3	NA	TGTGCCAGTAGTGTCCAGGTGTCGGATACGCAGTATTTT	CASSVQVSDTQYF
NA	TRBV4-1	15	TRBJ1-5	NA	TGCGCCAGCAGCCAAGGAGGGGGTGGCAATCAGCCCCAGCATTTT	CASSQGGGGNQPQHF
NA	TRBV6-1	13	TRBJ1-2	NA	TGTGCCAGCAGTGACGGGGGTTGGTATGGCTACACCTTC	CASSDGGWYGYTF
TRBD1	TRBV2	13	TRBJ1-2	once	TGTGCCAGCAGGGACGGGACAGTAAATGGCTACACCTTC	CASRDGTVNGYTF
NA	TRBV28	14	TRBJ2-7	once	TGTGCCAGCAGTATACAGGGTGTCACCTACGAGCAGTACTTC	CASSIQGVTYEQYF
NA	TRBV9	15	TRBJ2-1	NA	TGTGCCAGCAGCGTAGTAATTCTCGGTAATGCTGAGCAGTTCTTC	CASSVVILGNAEQFF
TRBD2	TRBV5-1	15	TRBJ2-1	NA	TGCGCCAGCAGCTTCGCACTAGCGGGAGGGGGTGAGCAGTTCTTC	CASSFALAGGGEQFF
NA	TRBV28	15	TRBJ1-1	NA	TGTGCCAGCAGTTTATACGGGGGGAAGAACACTGAAGCTTTCTTT	CASSLYGGKNTEAFF
TRBD1	TRBV27	19	TRBJ2-2	NA	TGTGCCAGCAGTCCACGGGACAGGGGCTCCCACATAAACACCGGGGAGCTGTTTTTT	CASSPRDRGSHINTGELFF
NA	TRBV10-3	12	TRBJ2-7	NA	TGTGCCATCAGTGAGCCGATGCTAGAGCAGTACTTC	CAISEPMLEQYF
NA	TRBV7-2	13	TRBJ1-6	NA	TGTGCCAGCAGCGCGACAGTTAATTCACCCCTCCACTTT	CASSATVNSPLHF
NA	TRBV7-2	16	TRBJ1-5	few	TGTGCCAGCAGCTTAATTGGGGGCGGGAGCAATCAGCCCCAGCATTTT	CASSLIGGGSNQPQHF
NA	TRBV7-2	14	TRBJ1-2	NA	TGTGCCAGCAGCTTAGCATGGCATACTAATGGCTACACCTTC	CASSLAWHTNGYTF
NA	TRBV4-3	15	TRBJ1-3	NA	TGCGCCAGCAGCCAAGCCCCCGGGACAGGAAACACCATATATTTT	CASSQAPGTGNTIYF
NA	TRBV5-4	17	TRBJ1-3	NA	TGTGCCAGCAGCTTCTATCCGAGGCAGAACCCTGGAAACACCATATATTTT	CASSFYPRQNPGNTIYF
NA	TRBV5-1	14	TRBJ2-5	once	TGCGCCAGCAGCTTGTTTTCTAACCAAGAGACCCAGTACTTC	CASSLFSNQETQYF
NA	TRBV15	12	TRBJ2-1	NA	TGTGCCACCAGCAGAGATATCACTCGGCAGTTCTTC	CATSRDITRQFF
TRBD1	TRBV12-3/TRBV12-4	13	TRBJ1-1	NA	TGTGCCAGCAAGTTGGCAGGGGGCACTGAAGCTTTCTTT	CASKLAGGTEAFF
TRBD2	TRBV18	18	TRBJ2-2	NA	TGTGCCAGCTCACCACGCCAACTAGCGGGGGTTAACACCGGGGAGCTGTTTTTT	CASSPRQLAGVNTGELFF
TRBD2	TRBV7-9	14	TRBJ2-3	NA	TGTGCCAGCGGAACTAGCGGGGGCACAGATACGCAGTATTTT	CASGTSGGTDTQYF
TRBD2	TRBV9	14	TRBJ2-1	NA	TGTGCCAGCAGCCTGGCGGGGGGGCGAAATGAGCAGTTCTTC	CASSLAGGRNEQFF
TRBD2	TRBV13	15	TRBJ2-3	NA	TGTGCCAGCAGCCTTAGCGGGAGGGGCACAGATACGCAGTATTTT	CASSLSGRGTDTQYF
NA	TRBV27	13	TRBJ1-1	once	TGTGCCAGCAGTTTTCATGGGCACACTGAAGCTTTCTTT	CASSFHGHTEAFF
TRBD2	TRBV9	15	TRBJ2-5	NA	TGTGCCAGCAGCCCAAGCGGGGGGGCCCGAGAGACCCAGTACTTC	CASSPSGGARETQYF
TRBD1	TRBV5-1	14	TRBJ1-3	NA	TGCGCCAGCAGCCCGGACAGGGAAGGAAACACCATATATTTT	CASSPDREGNTIYF
NA	TRBV4-3	11	TRBJ1-2	NA	TGCGCCAGTCGTGGCGGGGTAGGCTACACCTTC	CASRGGVGYTF
TRBD1	TRBV2	15	TRBJ2-7	NA	TGTGCCAGCACCGGCTCAAGACAGGGGTCCTACGAGCAGTACTTC	CASTGSRQGSYEQYF
NA	TRBV7-2	16	TRBJ2-7	NA	TGTGCCAGCAGCGGAGGGGCGGGGTCCTATTTATACGAGCAGTACTTC	CASSGGAGSYLYEQYF
NA	TRBV4-2	16	TRBJ2-1	NA	TGTGCCAGCAGCCAAGAGCTAATGAGCTCCTACAATGAGCAGTTCTTC	CASSQELMSSYNEQFF
TRBD2	TRBV4-2	14	TRBJ2-1	NA	TGTGCCAGCAGCCGAGCGGGAGGGCGGGATGAGCAGTTCTTC	CASSRAGGRDEQFF
TRBD2	TRBV10-3	14	TRBJ2-2	NA	TGTGCCATCAGTCAGGGACTAGACACCGGGGAGCTGTTTTTT	CAISQGLDTGELFF
TRBD2	TRBV4-3	16	TRBJ2-1	NA	TGCGCCAGCAGCCAGGGGACTAGCGGGAACTACAATGAGCAGTTCTTC	CASSQGTSGNYNEQFF
NA	TRBV24-1	13	TRBJ2-1	NA	TGTGCCACCATAGTGGGCTTAGACAATGAGCAGTTCTTC	CATIVGLDNEQFF
NA	TRBV28	17	TRBJ2-3	once	TGTGCCAGCAGTTTATCCAGTTCCCGGGGGAGCACAGATACGCAGTATTTT	CASSLSSSRGSTDTQYF
TRBD2	TRBV4-2	15	TRBJ2-1	NA	TGTGCCAGCAGCCAAGAAAGCGGGGTTTACAATGAGCAGTTCTTC	CASSQESGVYNEQFF
TRBD2	TRBV24-1	14	TRBJ2-2	NA	TGTGCCACCACGGGAGGGATGAACACCGGGGAGCTGTTTTTT	CATTGGMNTGELFF
NA	TRBV7-2	14	TRBJ1-4	NA	TGTGCCAGCAGCTTAGCTGGAAGAGGTGAAAAACTGTTTTTT	CASSLAGRGEKLFF
NA	TRBV27	14	TRBJ2-3	NA	TGTGCCAGCAGTCCGCTGACTAGGCCGGATACGCAGTATTTT	CASSPLTRPDTQYF
NA	TRBV15	13	TRBJ2-7	NA	TGTGCCACACCGACACCCCAAGGGAGCGAGCAGTACTTC	CATPTPQGSEQYF
TRBD1	TRBV9	16	TRBJ1-4	NA	TGTGCCAGCAGCGCCTCACAGGGGGCAACTAATGAAAAACTGTTTTTT	CASSASQGATNEKLFF
NA	TRBV4-2	21	TRBJ2-4	NA	TGTGCCAGCAGCCAGCAAACCCGGGACAGTCGCCCGGGGGGGCCTTTAAACATTCAGTACTTC	CASSQQTRDSRPGGPLNIQYF
NA	TRBV19	13	TRBJ2-3	NA	TGTGCCAGCAGAATAGCAGGGACAGATACGCAGTATTTT	CASRIAGTDTQYF
NA	TRBV2	14	TRBJ2-3	once	TGTGCCAGCAGTGAGGAATTGGGCCGGGGGACGCAGTATTTT	CASSEELGRGTQYF